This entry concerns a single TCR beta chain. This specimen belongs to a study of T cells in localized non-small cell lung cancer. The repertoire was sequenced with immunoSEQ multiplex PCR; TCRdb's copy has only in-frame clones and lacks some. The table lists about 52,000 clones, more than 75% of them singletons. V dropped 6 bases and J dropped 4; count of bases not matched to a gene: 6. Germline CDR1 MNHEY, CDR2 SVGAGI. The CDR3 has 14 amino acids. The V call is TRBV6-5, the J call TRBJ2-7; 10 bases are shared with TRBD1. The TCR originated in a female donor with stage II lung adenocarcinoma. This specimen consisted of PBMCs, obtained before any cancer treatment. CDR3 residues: CASRSGQGDYEQYF. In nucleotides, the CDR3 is TGTGCCAGCAGGAGTGGACAGGGGGATTACGAGCAGTACTTC.